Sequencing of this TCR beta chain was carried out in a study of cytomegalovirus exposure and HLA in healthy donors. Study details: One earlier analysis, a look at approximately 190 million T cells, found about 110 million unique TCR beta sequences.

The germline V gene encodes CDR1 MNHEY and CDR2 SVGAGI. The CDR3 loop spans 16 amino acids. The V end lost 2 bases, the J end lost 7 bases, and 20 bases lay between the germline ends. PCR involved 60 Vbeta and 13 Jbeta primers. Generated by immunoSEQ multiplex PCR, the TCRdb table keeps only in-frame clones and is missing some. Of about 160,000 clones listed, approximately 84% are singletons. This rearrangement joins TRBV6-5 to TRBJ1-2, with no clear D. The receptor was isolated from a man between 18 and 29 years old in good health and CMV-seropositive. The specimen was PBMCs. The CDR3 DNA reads TGTGCCAGCAGTTACAATGTCGAGGGTGCGCGGAGTGGCTACACCTTC. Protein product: CASSYNVEGARSGYTF.